This is a list of T cell receptor beta chains from one sample in a study of blood T cells in healthy people across ages. One entry per CDR3 protein, called by TCRdb with MiXCR from the 5' RACE reads. The sample gives around 970,000 distinct CDR3 sequences, 51% of which show up once; about a fifth is in the top ten. Sequenced material: blood. The receptor source for this set is a woman in her sixties in good health. Both conserved end residues are part of each CDR3. D genes are given only for firm matches. Clone size is stated in some rows and not others, as once, few, many or a class when expanded.

J gene	D gene	V gene	clone size	CDR3 DNA	CDR3 protein
TRBJ1-1	-	TRBV4-1	few	TGCGCCAGCAGCCAAGGGACAGCATGGGGACAAACTGAAGCTTTCTTT	CASSQGTAWGQTEAFF
TRBJ1-2	-	TRBV5-1	-	TGCGCCAGCAGCTTGGCTGGGGGCGTAAATGGCTACACCTTC	CASSLAGGVNGYTF
TRBJ2-3	TRBD1	TRBV12-3/TRBV12-4	-	TGTGCCAGCAGTCAAGACAGGGGGTATGAAGATACGCAGTATTTT	CASSQDRGYEDTQYF
TRBJ2-1	-	TRBV20-1	few	TGCAGTGCTAGGGTCGGGACACGAACCTACAATGAGCAGTTCTTC	CSARVGTRTYNEQFF
TRBJ1-2	TRBD1	TRBV30	many	TGTGCCGTTAAGACAGGGTCTGGCTACACCTTC	CAVKTGSGYTF
TRBJ2-3	TRBD2	TRBV6-2/TRBV6-3	few	TGTGCCAGCAGGAAGCCCGGGACTAGCGGGAGGGGAAACACAGATACGCAGTATTTT	CASRKPGTSGRGNTDTQYF
TRBJ2-3	-	TRBV7-2	-	TGTGCCAGCAGCCCCTTGGGGGCCGGCACAGATACGCAGTATTTT	CASSPLGAGTDTQYF
TRBJ2-5	TRBD2	TRBV28	-	TGTGCCAGCAGTTTTCGGTTGCCAGCGGGACGGGAGACCCAGTACTTC	CASSFRLPAGRETQYF
TRBJ2-7	-	TRBV7-9	-	TGTGCCAGCAGCTTAGCCGTGAAGGGCGAGCAGTACTTC	CASSLAVKGEQYF
TRBJ2-7	TRBD2	TRBV11-2	-	TGTGCCCGCAGCTTCCAGCTAGCGGGAGTGAGCGAGCAGTACTTC	CARSFQLAGVSEQYF
TRBJ2-3	TRBD2	TRBV4-1	few	TGCGCCAGCAGCCAAGAGAGGCTAGCGGGCGCTCTCCCCAGCACAGATACGCAGTATTTT	CASSQERLAGALPSTDTQYF
TRBJ2-5	TRBD1	TRBV29-1	-	TGCAGCGCCTCACGCGGGACAGGGACTGAGCAGTACTTC	CSASRGTGTEQYF
TRBJ1-2	-	TRBV21-1	-	TGTGCCAGCAGCAAAGTTAAATTCGAGGGTTGGTACTATGGCTACACCTTC	CASSKVKFEGWYYGYTF
TRBJ2-5	-	TRBV4-2	-	TGTGCCAGCAGCCAAACCCCCTACCAAGAGACCCAGTACTTC	CASSQTPYQETQYF
TRBJ2-6	-	TRBV7-9	-	TGTGCCAGCAGCCCGAGGGGAACCGAGGCCAACGTCCTGACTTTC	CASSPRGTEANVLTF
TRBJ1-3	-	TRBV4-1	-	TGCGCCAGCAGCCAAGGACCGACAGGACCGTCTGGAAACACCATATATTTT	CASSQGPTGPSGNTIYF
TRBJ2-7	-	TRBV11-2	-	TGTGCCAGCAGCACCACGTGGGGCCACGAGCAGTACTTC	CASSTTWGHEQYF
TRBJ2-3	TRBD2	TRBV28	few	TGTGCCAGCAGTTTCGTCTCTGGGACTAGCTGGTCGGCTAGCACAGATACGCAGTATTTT	CASSFVSGTSWSASTDTQYF
TRBJ2-2	TRBD2	TRBV27	-	TGTGCCAGCAGTTTGACTAGCGGGAGGGCCGGGGAGCTGTTTTTT	CASSLTSGRAGELFF
TRBJ2-2	TRBD1	TRBV7-3	-	TGTGCCAGCACGACAGGGGTCAGCACCGGGGAGCTGTTTTTT	CASTTGVSTGELFF
TRBJ2-2	TRBD2	TRBV6-6	-	TGTGCCAGCAAACGGGAGGGCCGCGCCGGGGAGCTGTTTTTT	CASKREGRAGELFF
TRBJ1-5	-	TRBV2	-	TGTGCCAGCAGTGAAAGCTTCGGTGGTGTGGGTCAGCCCCAGCATTTT	CASSESFGGVGQPQHF
TRBJ1-5	-	TRBV7-2	-	TGTGCCAGCAGCCTTGGGGACACGGGAAATCAGCCCCAGCATTTT	CASSLGDTGNQPQHF
TRBJ1-1	-	TRBV9	-	TGTGCCAGCAGCGGTTGGGGGAACACTGAAGCTTTCTTT	CASSGWGNTEAFF
TRBJ2-5	-	TRBV14	few	TGTGCCAGCAGCCATTATAACCAAGAGACCCAGTACTTC	CASSHYNQETQYF
TRBJ2-1	-	TRBV15	-	TGTGCCACCAGCAGAGATTATGTAGAGCAGTTCTTC	CATSRDYVEQFF
TRBJ2-1	TRBD1	TRBV3-1	few	TGTGCCAGCAGCTTACCGGGACAGGGGTACAATGAGCAGTTCTTC	CASSLPGQGYNEQFF
TRBJ2-1	TRBD2	TRBV20-1	-	TGCAGTGCTAGAGATCTAGCGGTTCCCAACAATGAGCAGTTCTTC	CSARDLAVPNNEQFF
TRBJ1-6	-	TRBV12-3/TRBV12-4	-	TGTGCCAGCAGTTTAGCAGATGGTTCACCCCTCCACTTT	CASSLADGSPLHF
TRBJ2-5	-	TRBV20-1	-	TGCAGTGCTACGTGGGACTGGGAGACCCAGTACTTC	CSATWDWETQYF
TRBJ2-3	-	TRBV19	-	TGTGCCAGTAGTACGGCCTTGCGGGCGGCTACGCAGTATTTT	CASSTALRAATQYF
TRBJ2-3	TRBD2	TRBV20-1	once	TGCAGTCTCCCACTAGCGGGAGTTGGAGATACGCAGTATTTT	CSLPLAGVGDTQYF
TRBJ2-7	-	TRBV29-1	once	TGCAGCGTTGGGGAGAGGGGCGCCTACAATGAGCAGTACTTC	CSVGERGAYNEQYF
TRBJ1-2	-	TRBV30	-	TGTGCCTGGAGTCAAGGGAAGGGGGGAGGCTACACCTTC	CAWSQGKGGGYTF
TRBJ1-2	-	TRBV20-1	-	TGCAGTGCTAGCCTCAGGGGTTCCTATGGCTACACCTTC	CSASLRGSYGYTF
TRBJ1-1	-	TRBV7-9	-	TGTGCCAGCAGCGCATACGACACTGAAGCTTTCTTT	CASSAYDTEAFF
TRBJ2-1	TRBD2	TRBV5-6	-	TGTGCCAGCAGCTTGTTAGTAATCTCGGGTAGGCTAGCGGGCACAAATGAGCAGTTCTTC	CASSLLVISGRLAGTNEQFF
TRBJ2-1	TRBD2	TRBV7-9	few	TGTGCCAGCAGCTTACTAGCGGAAGGGGATGAGCAGTTCTTC	CASSLLAEGDEQFF
TRBJ2-5	-	TRBV4-1	once	TGCGCCAGCAGCCAAGTCACTACCCAAGAGACCCAGTACTTC	CASSQVTTQETQYF
TRBJ2-7	-	TRBV4-1	-	TGCACCAGCAGCCAAGATATACCAGCGGTATTTTACGAGCAGTACTTC	CTSSQDIPAVFYEQYF
TRBJ1-1	-	TRBV7-2	few	TGTGCCAGCAGTTACCACCCGGGACGGCAGAACACTGAAGCTTTCTTT	CASSYHPGRQNTEAFF
TRBJ1-6	-	TRBV20-1	-	TGCAGTGCTATCGACATGAGCTCCTATAATTCACCCCTCCACTTT	CSAIDMSSYNSPLHF
TRBJ1-5	-	TRBV20-1	-	TGCAGTGCTCCATCCGGAGTTCGGTATCAGCCCCAGCATTTT	CSAPSGVRYQPQHF
TRBJ1-4	-	TRBV7-3	-	TGTGCCAGCAGCTTGGGAAGGGCTGCAACTAATGAAAAACTGTTTTTT	CASSLGRAATNEKLFF
TRBJ2-1	TRBD2	TRBV5-8	-	TGTGCCAGCAGCGTAGGGACTAGTAGTGAGCAGTTCTTC	CASSVGTSSEQFF
TRBJ2-1	TRBD1	TRBV5-5	-	TGTGCCAGCAGCCCCTCCGGCCGGACAGGGTTCTATGAGCAGTTCTTC	CASSPSGRTGFYEQFF
TRBJ2-5	-	TRBV16	-	TGTGCCAGCAGCCAAAACACCGGAGAGACCCAGTACTTC	CASSQNTGETQYF
TRBJ1-2	-	TRBV4-2	-	TGTGCCAGCAGCCAATTTGGAGTCAGCTGGAACTATGGCTACACCTTC	CASSQFGVSWNYGYTF
TRBJ2-5	TRBD1	TRBV27	-	TGTGCCGGCAGTTTATCAGGGGGAAAGACCCAGTACTTC	CAGSLSGGKTQYF
TRBJ2-1	TRBD2	TRBV20-1	few	TGCAGTGCTACTACCGAACTAGCGGGAGGAAGGGGTGAGCAGTTCTTC	CSATTELAGGRGEQFF
TRBJ1-4	-	TRBV29-1	few	TGCAGCGGAGCCTCTAATGAAAAACTGTTTTTT	CSGASNEKLFF
TRBJ1-2	-	TRBV29-1	-	TGCAGCGCCCACAGGGAGGGATATGGCTACACCTTC	CSAHREGYGYTF